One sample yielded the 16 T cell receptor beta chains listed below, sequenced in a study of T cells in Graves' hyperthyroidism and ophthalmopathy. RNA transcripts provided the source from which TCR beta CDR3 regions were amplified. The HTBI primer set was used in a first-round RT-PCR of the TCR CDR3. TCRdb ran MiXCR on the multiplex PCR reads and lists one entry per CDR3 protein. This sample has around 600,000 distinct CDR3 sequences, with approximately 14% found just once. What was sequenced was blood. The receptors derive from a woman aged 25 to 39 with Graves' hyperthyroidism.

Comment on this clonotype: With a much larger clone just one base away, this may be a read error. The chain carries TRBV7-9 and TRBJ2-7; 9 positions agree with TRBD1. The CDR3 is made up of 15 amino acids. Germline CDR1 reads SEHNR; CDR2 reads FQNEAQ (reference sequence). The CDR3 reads CTSSLGTGWAYEQYF. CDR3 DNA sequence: TGTACCAGCAGCTTGGGGACAGGGTGGGCCTACGAGCAGTACTTC.

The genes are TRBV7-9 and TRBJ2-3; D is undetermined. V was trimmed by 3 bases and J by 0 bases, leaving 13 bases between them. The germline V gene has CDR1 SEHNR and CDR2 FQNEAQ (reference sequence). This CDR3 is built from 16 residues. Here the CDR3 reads CASSFPTDSSTDTQYF. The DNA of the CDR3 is TGTGCCAGCAGCTTCCCGACGGATTCTAGCACAGATACGCAGTATTTT.

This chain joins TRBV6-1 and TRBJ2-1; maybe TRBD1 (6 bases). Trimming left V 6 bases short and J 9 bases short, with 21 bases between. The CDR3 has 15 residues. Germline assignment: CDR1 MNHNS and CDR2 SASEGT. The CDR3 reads CASSGTGTLGGEQFF. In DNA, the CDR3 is TGTGCCAGCAGCGGGACCGGGACACTTGGAGGTGAGCAGTTCTTC.

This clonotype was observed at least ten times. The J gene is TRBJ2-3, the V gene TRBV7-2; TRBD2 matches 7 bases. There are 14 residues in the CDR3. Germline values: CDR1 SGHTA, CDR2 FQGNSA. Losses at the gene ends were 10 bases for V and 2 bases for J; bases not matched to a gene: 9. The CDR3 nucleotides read TGTGCCACTTCGACTAGCCGATACACAGATACGCAGTATTTT. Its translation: CATSTSRYTDTQYF.

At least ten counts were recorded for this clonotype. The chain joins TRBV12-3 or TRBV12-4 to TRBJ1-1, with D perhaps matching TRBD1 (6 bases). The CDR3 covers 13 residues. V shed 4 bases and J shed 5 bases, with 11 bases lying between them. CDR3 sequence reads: CASSSQGWTEAFF. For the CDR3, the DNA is TGTGCCAGCAGTTCTCAGGGGTGGACTGAAGCTTTCTTT.

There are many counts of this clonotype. The DNA of the CDR3 is TGTGCCACCAGTGCCCCCTATGAGCGTCAAGAGACCCAGTACTTC. The encoded protein is CATSAPYERQETQYF. V usage is TRBV24-1 and J usage is TRBJ2-5; no clear D. Germline V lookup: CDR1 KGHDR, CDR2 SFDVKD. The CDR3 has 15 residues. Trimming left V 5 bases short and J 2 bases short, with 14 bases between.

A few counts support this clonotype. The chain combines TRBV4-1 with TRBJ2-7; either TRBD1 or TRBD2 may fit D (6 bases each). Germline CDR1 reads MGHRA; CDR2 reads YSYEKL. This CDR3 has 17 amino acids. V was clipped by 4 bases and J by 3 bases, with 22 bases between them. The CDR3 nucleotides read TGCGCCAGCAGCCCAAGGGCCATAGGAGGGGGGTTCTACGAGCAGTACTTC. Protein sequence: CASSPRAIGGGFYEQYF.

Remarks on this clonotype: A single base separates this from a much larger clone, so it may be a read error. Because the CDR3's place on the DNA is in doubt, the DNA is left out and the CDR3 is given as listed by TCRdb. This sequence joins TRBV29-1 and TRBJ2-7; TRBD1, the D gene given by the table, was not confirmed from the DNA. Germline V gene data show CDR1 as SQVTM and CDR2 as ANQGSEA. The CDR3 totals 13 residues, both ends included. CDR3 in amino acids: CSVGTGTNYERYF.

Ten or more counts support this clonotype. CDR3 residues: CASSLASSGQGYYEQFF. The CDR3 nucleotides read TGTGCCAGCAGCTTAGCGAGTTCCGGGCAGGGTTACTATGAGCAGTTCTTC. The chain is built from TRBV7-2 and TRBJ2-1; D is perhaps TRBD1 (5 bases). Germline values: CDR1 SGHTA, CDR2 FQGNSA. The V gene lost 0 bases and the J gene lost 8 bases, with 20 bases spanning the gap. This CDR3 is 17 amino acids long.

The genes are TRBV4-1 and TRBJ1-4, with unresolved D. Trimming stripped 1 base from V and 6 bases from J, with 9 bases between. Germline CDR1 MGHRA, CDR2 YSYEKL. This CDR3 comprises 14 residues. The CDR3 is CASSQAPQDEKLFF. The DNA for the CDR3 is TGCGCCAGCAGCCAAGCCCCACAAGATGAAAAACTGTTTTTT.

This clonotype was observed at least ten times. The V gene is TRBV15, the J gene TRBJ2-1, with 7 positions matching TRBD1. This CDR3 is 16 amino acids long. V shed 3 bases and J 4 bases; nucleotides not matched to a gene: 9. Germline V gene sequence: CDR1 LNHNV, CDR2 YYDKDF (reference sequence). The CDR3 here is CATSSPRDSVYNEQFF. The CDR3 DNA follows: TGTGCCACCAGCAGCCCTCGGGACAGCGTGTACAATGAGCAGTTCTTC.

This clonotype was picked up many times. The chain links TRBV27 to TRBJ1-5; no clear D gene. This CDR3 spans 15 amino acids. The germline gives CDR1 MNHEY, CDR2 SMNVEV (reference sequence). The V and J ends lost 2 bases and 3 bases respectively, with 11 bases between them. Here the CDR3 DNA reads TGTGCCAGCAGTTTACGCGCAGTGATCAATCAGCCCCAGCATTTT. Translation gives CASSLRAVINQPQHF.

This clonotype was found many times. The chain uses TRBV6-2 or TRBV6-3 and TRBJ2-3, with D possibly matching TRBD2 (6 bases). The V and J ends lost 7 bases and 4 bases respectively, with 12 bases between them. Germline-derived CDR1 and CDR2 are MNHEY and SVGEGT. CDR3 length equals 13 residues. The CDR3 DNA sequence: TGTGCCAGCATGGACGGGAGTGCAGATACGCAGTATTTT. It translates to CASMDGSADTQYF.

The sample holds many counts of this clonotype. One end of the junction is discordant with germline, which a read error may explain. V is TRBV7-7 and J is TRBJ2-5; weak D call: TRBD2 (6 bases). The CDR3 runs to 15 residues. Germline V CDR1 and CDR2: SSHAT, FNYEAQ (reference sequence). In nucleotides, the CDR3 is TGTGCTAGCAGCTTAGACGGGAGTCTGGGGGAGACCCAGTACTTC. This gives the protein CASSLDGSLGETQYF.

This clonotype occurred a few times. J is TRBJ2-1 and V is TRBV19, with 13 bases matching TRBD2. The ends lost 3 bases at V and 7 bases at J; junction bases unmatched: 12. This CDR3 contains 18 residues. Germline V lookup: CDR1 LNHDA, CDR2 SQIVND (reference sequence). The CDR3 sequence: CASSMSRSGLAGENEQFF. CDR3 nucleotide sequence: TGTGCCAGTAGTATGAGCCGCTCCGGACTAGCGGGAGAGAATGAGCAGTTCTTC.

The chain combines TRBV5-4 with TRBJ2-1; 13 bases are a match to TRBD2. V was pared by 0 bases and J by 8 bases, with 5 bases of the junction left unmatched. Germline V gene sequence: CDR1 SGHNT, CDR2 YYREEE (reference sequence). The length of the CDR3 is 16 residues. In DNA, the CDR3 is TGTGCCAGCAGCTTGGGGGATGGACTAGCGGGAGATGAGCAGTTCTTC. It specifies CASSLGDGLAGDEQFF.